The 32 T cell receptor beta chains presented below share a single source sample, sequenced in a study of blood T cells in healthy people across ages (dated by TCRdb to between 2015 and 2017). Library preparation used 5' RACE. The sample was run on an Illumina HiSeq 2500. A second 7 to 11 cycle PCR used a sample-barcoded 5' primer and a J-beta primer mix. The public reads were quality trimmed at Q25 with fastp and then assembled into clones with MiXCR by TCRdb, keeping productive beta chains. Identical CDR3 proteins give one entry, which carries the most common genes and DNA. This sample is represented by about 1 million distinct CDR3 sequences; roughly 45% of them were singletons. The ten largest clones capture under 20% of the sample. Material: blood. These receptors were collected from a woman aged 60 to 75 in good health.

This clonotype was detected a few times. J is TRBJ2-1 and V is TRBV27; 9 nucleotides align to TRBD2. The CDR3 runs 13 residues. Germline V lookup: CDR1 MNHEY, CDR2 SMNVEV (reference sequence). The ends lost 5 bases at V and 15 bases at J; junction bases unmatched: 11. The CDR3 sequence is CASSALSGSTSFF. CDR3 bases: TGTGCCAGCAGTGCACTTAGCGGGAGTACGTCGTTCTTC.

The chain recombines TRBV11-2 with TRBJ1-1; unclear D gene. The CDR3 is made up of 14 amino acids. V shed 3 bases and J shed 1 base, with 9 bases lying between them. From germline, CDR1 is SGHAT and CDR2 FQNNGV. CDR3 region: CASSLSGENTEAFF. Here the CDR3 DNA reads TGTGCCAGCAGCTTGAGTGGGGAGAACACTGAAGCTTTCTTT. Looking up the rest from reference TRBV11-2 and TRBJ1-1 gives the full variable domain: EAGVAQSPRYKIIEKRQSVAFWCNPISGHATLYWYQQILGQGPKLLIQFQNNGVVDDSQLPKDRFSAERLKGVDSTLKIQPAKLEDSAVYLCASSLSGENTEAFFGQGTRLTVV.

This clonotype was recorded a few times. The genes are TRBV15 and TRBJ2-1; unclear D gene. The CDR3 is made up of 13 amino acids. The V and J ends lost 5 bases and 7 bases respectively, with 12 bases between them. Germline CDR1 reads LNHNV; CDR2 reads YYDKDF (reference sequence). In DNA, the CDR3 is TGTGCCACCAGCGATCCGTCTTGGAATGAGCAGTTCTTC. Its protein product is CATSDPSWNEQFF.

The sample holds a few counts of this clonotype. This chain uses TRBV10-3 with TRBJ2-1, with 10 bases matching TRBD2. The CDR3 length is 20 residues. With V trimmed by 0 bases and J by 5 bases, 16 bases remained unmatched. Germline CDR1 ENHRY, CDR2 SYGVKD. The CDR3 DNA reads as TGTGCCATCAGTGAGTCGAGTACTAGCGGGACAGGCATAGGGCACAATGAGCAGTTCTTC. Protein product: CAISESSTSGTGIGHNEQFF.

This chain connects TRBV5-4 to TRBJ2-3; 13 bases match TRBD2. This CDR3 region has 19 residues. Per the germline V gene, CDR1 is SGHNT and CDR2 is YYREEE (reference sequence). V dropped 1 base and J dropped 6; count of bases not matched to a gene: 14. The CDR3 loop is CASSLFGRRTSGSPDTQYF. Written as DNA, the CDR3 is TGTGCCAGCAGCTTGTTCGGTCGGAGGACTAGCGGGAGCCCGGATACGCAGTATTTT.

This clonotype was detected only a few times. The chain joins TRBV4-1 to TRBJ2-1; the match to TRBD2 covers 7 bases. Germline V gene sequence: CDR1 MGHRA, CDR2 YSYEKL. V was clipped by 3 bases and J by 0 bases; unmatched bases: 2. The CDR3 runs to 15 residues. As DNA, the CDR3 is TGCGCCAGCAGCCAGGGGGGGAACTCCTACAATGAGCAGTTCTTC. This encodes CASSQGGNSYNEQFF.

This clonotype was found a few times. This chain links TRBV7-9 with TRBJ2-7; D might be TRBD1 or TRBD2, each matching 5 bases. The CDR3 runs 18 residues. Germline CDR1 reads SEHNR; CDR2 reads FQNEAQ (reference sequence). Trimming took off 5 bases at V and 1 base at J, with 24 bases between the two ends. The CDR3 protein is CASSDSRDPLKGSYEQYF. The CDR3 DNA sequence: TGTGCCAGCAGCGACAGCCGGGACCCACTTAAAGGTTCCTACGAGCAGTACTTC. Full variable domain (outside the CDR3, taken from reference TRBV7-9 and TRBJ2-7): DTGVSQNPRHKITKRGQNVTFRCDPISEHNRLYWYRQTLGQGPEFLTYFQNEAQLEKSRLLSDRFSAERPKGSFSTLEIQRTEQGDSAMYLCASSDSRDPLKGSYEQYFGPGTRLTVT.

This chain uses TRBV18 with TRBJ2-1; possible D gene TRBD2, 5 bases. Germline lookup yields CDR1 KGHSH and CDR2 LQKENI. The CDR3 extends over 18 amino acids. V was pared by 6 bases and J by 0 bases, with 21 bases between. CDR3 residues: CASSVLGSSSSSYNEQFF. In DNA form, the CDR3 reads TGTGCCAGCTCCGTACTAGGATCGTCGTCGAGCTCCTACAATGAGCAGTTCTTC. The full variable domain, completed using reference TRBV18 and TRBJ2-1, is NAGVMQNPRHLVRRRGQEARLRCSPMKGHSHVYWYRQLPEEGLKFMVYLQKENIIDESGMPKERFSAEFPKEGPSILRIQQVVRGDSAAYFCASSVLGSSSSSYNEQFFGPGTRLTVL.

This clonotype was detected many times. The chain couples TRBV27 to TRBJ2-6; D not resolved. CDR1 and CDR2 (germline): MNHEY, SMNVEV (reference sequence). V was cut by 6 bases and J by 0 bases, with 9 bases left in between. The CDR3 covers 15 residues. For the CDR3, the DNA is TGTGCCAGCAGCCAACCCGGCTCTGGGGCCAACGTCCTGACTTTC. As protein: CASSQPGSGANVLTF.

This clonotype showed up just once. The V gene is TRBV12-3 or TRBV12-4, the J gene TRBJ2-6; weak D call: TRBD1 (5 bases). This CDR3 is 18 amino acids long. V gave up 1 base and J gave up 0 bases, with 13 bases separating them. The CDR3 bases are TGTGCCAGCAGTTTAGGGAACCAGGGAAGCTCTGGGGCCAACGTCCTGACTTTC. Translated, it gives CASSLGNQGSSGANVLTF.

This clonotype was counted only a few times. CDR3 sequence reads: CASSEVIASGVNNEQFF. The CDR3 region has the DNA TGTGCCAGCAGTGAAGTCATAGCTAGCGGGGTAAACAATGAGCAGTTCTTC. The V and J genes are TRBV6-1 and TRBJ2-1; 9 bases match TRBD2. CDR1 MNHNS and CDR2 SASEGT come from the germline V gene. The V gene end was trimmed by 1 base and the J gene end by 5 bases; junction bases not matched to a gene: 9. CDR3 size: 17 residues.

The chain has TRBV4-1 and TRBJ2-2; the D gene is possibly TRBD1 (6 bases). CDR3 size: 16 residues. In germline, CDR1 is MGHRA, CDR2 YSYEKL. V was pared by 0 bases and J by 4 bases, with 12 bases between. CDR3 coding DNA: TGCGCCAGCAGCCAAGATCTAACAGGGACCACCGGGGAGCTGTTTTTT. Amino acid sequence: CASSQDLTGTTGELFF.

Concerning this clonotype itself: One end of the junction varies from germline; a read error may be responsible. This chain joins TRBV3-1 and TRBJ1-6, with D perhaps TRBD1 (5 bases). CDR1 is LGHDT, CDR2 YNNKEL, per germline (reference sequence). This CDR3 has 14 residues. The CDR3 loop is CANSKRGRSSPLHF. For the CDR3, the DNA is TGTGCCAACAGCAAGCGGGGGAGGAGTTCACCCCTCCACTTT.

The chain employs TRBV5-1 and TRBJ2-4, with 7 bases aligning to TRBD1. Germline-derived CDR1 and CDR2 are SGHRS and YFSETQ. The V gene end was trimmed by 3 bases and the J gene end by 14 bases; junction bases not matched to a gene: 5. This CDR3 spans 11 amino acids. CDR3 DNA sequence: TGCGCCAGCAGCTCGACAGGGTACGAGTACTTC. As protein: CASSSTGYEYF.

This chain joins TRBV7-2 and TRBJ2-1; either TRBD1 or TRBD2 may fit D (5 bases each). TRBJ2-7 explains the end of the DNA better; the J call may be wrong. In germline, CDR1 is SGHTA, CDR2 FQGNSA. The CDR3 is made up of 15 amino acids. This CDR3 is CASSLGGNYYNEQYF. The CDR3 DNA is TGTGCCAGCAGCTTAGGGGGGAATTATTACAATGAGCAGTACTTC.

The chain joins TRBV12-3 or TRBV12-4 to TRBJ1-6; D possibly corresponds to TRBD1 (5 bases). This CDR3 comprises 13 residues. V was clipped by 1 base and J by 13 bases, with 11 bases between them. Written as DNA, the CDR3 is TGTGCCAGCAGTTTAGTGGCAGGGCGGCCCCTCCACTTT. Its translation is CASSLVAGRPLHF.

This clonotype was observed a few times. The genes are TRBV12-3 or TRBV12-4 and TRBJ2-1; D may be TRBD2 (6 bases). The CDR3 is 12 residues long. The CDR3 nucleotides read TGTGCAGTAGCGGTCTCCTACAATGAGCAGTTCTTC. Translated: CAVAVSYNEQFF.

The chain uses TRBV13 and TRBJ2-3; the match to TRBD1 covers 8 bases. The V gene end was trimmed by 8 bases and the J gene end by 1 base; junction bases not matched to a gene: 8. Per the germline V gene, CDR1 is PRHDT and CDR2 is FYEKMQ (reference sequence). This CDR3 is built from 15 residues. CDR3 sequence reads: CASGKDRVGTDTQYF. DNA for the CDR3: TGTGCCAGCGGAAAGGACAGGGTTGGCACAGATACGCAGTATTTT.

The chain couples TRBV28 to TRBJ1-5, with D unclear. The length of the CDR3 is 14 residues. The germline CDR1 and CDR2 sequences are MDHEN and SYDVKM. Trimming cost V 3 bases and J 5 bases, with 11 bases left between them. The CDR3 region is CASSFWSSDQPQHF. For the CDR3, the DNA is TGTGCCAGCAGTTTTTGGTCTTCGGATCAGCCCCAGCATTTT.

The gene calls are TRBV5-1 and TRBJ2-7, with 8 nucleotides matching TRBD1. J gave up 3 bases and V 3 bases, and 11 bases lay outside the gene matches. Germline V gene data show CDR1 as SGHRS and CDR2 as YFSETQ. The CDR3 runs to 16 residues. CDR3 sequence: CASSSRQGPDVYEQYF. DNA for the CDR3: TGCGCCAGCAGCTCGAGACAGGGGCCTGACGTCTACGAGCAGTACTTC.

The V gene is TRBV7-7, the J gene TRBJ2-7; tentatively, D is TRBD2 (6 bases). This CDR3 spans 13 amino acids. The V end lost 5 bases, the J end lost 5 bases, and 13 bases lay between the germline ends. Germline V gene lookup returns CDR1 SSHAT and CDR2 FNYEAQ (reference sequence). CDR3 residues: CASSPGTANEQYF. CDR3 nucleotide sequence: TGTGCCAGCAGCCCAGGGACTGCGAACGAGCAGTACTTC.

The chain recombines TRBV2 with TRBJ2-5; 8 bases align to TRBD1. The DNA end is a closer match to TRBJ2-7, so the J assignment may be wrong. The CDR3 has 14 residues. The germline CDR1 and CDR2 sequences are SNHLY and FYNNEI. The CDR3 here is CASRQGQETYEQYF. The CDR3 coding sequence is TGTGCCAGCAGGCAGGGACAGGAAACCTACGAGCAGTACTTC.

This clonotype was counted a few times. The chain recombines TRBV6-1 with TRBJ2-1; the match to TRBD2 covers 7 bases. The CDR3 contains 14 residues. V trimming: 6 bases; J trimming: 2 bases; junction bases outside the gene matches: 4. CDR1 MNHNS and CDR2 SASEGT come from the germline V gene. For the CDR3, the DNA is TGTGCCAGCAGCGGCGGGAGCGCCTACAATGAGCAGTTCTTC. This codes for CASSGGSAYNEQFF.

V usage is TRBV20-1 and J usage is TRBJ1-1, with a possible D match to TRBD1 (6 bases). V was pared by 6 bases and J by 8 bases, with 10 bases between. The CDR3 runs 10 residues. Germline values: CDR1 DFQATT, CDR2 SNEGSKA (reference sequence). The CDR3 DNA reads as TGCAGTGCCCAGGACAGAGAAGCTTTCTTT. Translated, it gives CSAQDREAFF.

This clonotype was picked up many times. J is TRBJ2-7 and V is TRBV4-1; weak D call: TRBD2 (5 bases). V was cut by 6 bases and J by 3 bases, with 12 bases left in between. Germline loops: CDR1 MGHRA, CDR2 YSYEKL. The CDR3 is 13 residues long. The CDR3 sequence: CASSREQYYEQYF. In nucleotides, the CDR3 is TGCGCCAGCAGTAGGGAGCAGTACTACGAGCAGTACTTC.

This rearrangement joins TRBV9 to TRBJ2-1; TRBD2 aligns across 13 bases. Germline-derived CDR1 and CDR2 are SGDLS and YYNGEE. V was pared by 2 bases and J by 6 bases, with 8 bases of the junction left unmatched. The CDR3 totals 17 residues. CDR3 coding DNA: TGTGCCAGCAGCGTCGAACTAGCGGGAGGGATTGTCAATGAGCAGTTCTTC. Translated, it gives CASSVELAGGIVNEQFF.

The chain uses TRBV5-1 and TRBJ2-7, with TRBD1 matching over 10 bases. V gave up 5 bases and J gave up 2 bases; unmatched junction bases: 7. CDR1 and CDR2 (germline): SGHRS, YFSETQ. This CDR3 region has 15 residues. CDR3 sequence reads: CASRTDRGLTYEQYF. Here the CDR3 DNA reads TGCGCCAGCAGGACCGACAGGGGGCTTACCTACGAGCAGTACTTC.

This clonotype has a handful of counts. The chain carries TRBV27 and TRBJ1-4; tentative D call: TRBD1 (5 bases). Per the germline V gene, CDR1 is MNHEY and CDR2 is SMNVEV (reference sequence). The CDR3 is 16 amino acids. V shed 2 bases and J shed 8 bases, with 18 bases lying between them. CDR3 amino acids: CASSLRDGATWEKLFF. CDR3 in DNA: TGTGCCAGCAGTTTACGGGACGGTGCAACTTGGGAAAAACTGTTTTTT.

At least ten counts were recorded for this clonotype. Written as DNA, the CDR3 is TGCAGTGCTAGGGATGGCGGGAGAGAGACCCAGTACTTC. It yields the protein CSARDGGRETQYF. The chain couples TRBV20-1 to TRBJ2-5; 7 bases map to TRBD2. This CDR3 spans 13 amino acids. Germline V CDR1 and CDR2: DFQATT, SNEGSKA (reference sequence). Trimming took 3 bases from V and 4 from J; bases not matched to a gene: 5.

This chain joins TRBV4-3 and TRBJ2-1; D is unclear. Germline CDR1 reads LGHNA; CDR2 reads YSLEER. CDR3 size: 16 residues. Trimming stripped 4 bases from V and 3 bases from J, with 16 bases between. CDR3 nucleotides: TGCGCCAGCAGCCCGTTACACGGTGGGAACTACAATGAGCAGTTCTTC. This sequence encodes CASSPLHGGNYNEQFF.

V and J are TRBV2 and TRBJ2-3; TRBD2 matches at 11 bases. J gave up 3 bases and V 0 bases, and 14 bases lay outside the gene matches. The CDR3 totals 20 residues. Germline CDR1 is SNHLY and CDR2 is FYNNEI. Here the CDR3 reads CASSEAAGLAGRGGTDTQYF. The CDR3, as DNA: TGTGCCAGCAGTGAAGCTGCAGGACTAGCGGGTCGGGGGGGTACAGATACGCAGTATTTT.

This clonotype is a singleton in its sample. One base away lies a much larger clone, so this may be a sequencing read error. The CDR3 DNA follows: TGTGCCAGCAGCCTCTTACGGGCAGGGGCAGATACGCAGTATTTT. It yields the protein CASSLLRAGADTQYF. The chain recombines TRBV11-1 with TRBJ2-3; a weak D match, TRBD1 (6 bases). Trimming took off 5 bases at V and 4 bases at J, with 16 bases between the two ends. CDR1 and CDR2 from the germline V gene are SGHAT and FQDESV (reference sequence). The CDR3 sequence is 15 residues long.